Each of the 6 T cell receptor beta chains below was sequenced from the same sample in a study of T cells in Graves' hyperthyroidism and ophthalmopathy. It was RNA transcripts that yielded the amplified TCR beta CDR3 regions. During a first-round RT-PCR of the TCR CDR3, the HTBI primer set was used. TCRdb independently ran MiXCR on the multiplex PCR reads; one entry per CDR3 protein. This repertoire shows about 640,000 distinct CDR3 sequences, about 20% found once; its top ten account for over 30%. Sequencing was done on a sample of blood. These receptor sequences come from a man under 40 with Graves' ophthalmopathy.

The count of this clonotype is one. This chain joins TRBV6-5 and TRBJ1-1; D perhaps matches TRBD1 (5 bases). V lost 2 bases and J lost 4, with 14 bases in between. This CDR3 is 15 amino acids long. Germline loops: CDR1 MNHEY, CDR2 SVGAGI. CDR3 region: CASSYRHRQGTEAFF. The CDR3 DNA follows: TGTGCCAGCAGTTACCGCCACAGGCAAGGCACTGAAGCTTTCTTT.

This clonotype was counted only a few times. The rearrangement joins TRBV29-1 to TRBJ2-7; D is ambiguous. Trimming cost V 3 bases and J 2 bases, with 14 bases left between them. CDR1 SQVTM and CDR2 ANQGSEA come from the germline V gene. The CDR3 loop spans 14 amino acids. This chain's CDR3 is CSVESDGPPYEQYF. CDR3 sequence (DNA): TGCAGCGTTGAGTCCGACGGACCCCCCTACGAGCAGTACTTC.

The J gene is TRBJ2-2, the V gene TRBV10-3; 8 bases match TRBD2. Germline lookup yields CDR1 ENHRY and CDR2 SYGVKD. After removal of 9 bases from V and 4 bases from J, the junction contained 7 bases not matched to a gene. The CDR3 runs to 14 residues. The CDR3 DNA sequence: TGTGCCATGAGAGCGGGAGAAGGCACCGGGGAGCTGTTTTTT. It yields the protein CAMRAGEGTGELFF.

V gene TRBV24-1 combines with J gene TRBJ2-1; D gene unclear. The V end was cut by 0 bases, the J end by 5 bases, with 4 bases between. Germline values: CDR1 KGHDR, CDR2 SFDVKD. The CDR3 contains 13 residues. Here the CDR3 DNA reads TGTGCCACCAGTGATTTGGACCACAATGAGCAGTTCTTC. Translation gives CATSDLDHNEQFF.

Of note for this clonotype: A read error may explain this, as a much larger clone is one base away. This chain joins TRBV11-2 and TRBJ2-1; the D gene is possibly TRBD2 (5 bases). Per germline, CDR1 SGHAT and CDR2 FQNNGV. The CDR3 sequence is 17 residues long. CDR3 DNA: TGTGTCAGCAGCTTAGAGGCGAGGGTGGTGGGTGACAATGAGCAGTTCTTC. It is translated as CVSSLEARVVGDNEQFF.

This clonotype was detected ten times or more. The chain combines TRBV2 with TRBJ2-2; D call uncertain. The germline gives CDR1 SNHLY, CDR2 FYNNEI. The germline V and J ends were trimmed by 6 bases and 1 base, with 15 bases remaining between them. This CDR3 has 16 residues. CDR3 in amino acids: CASRVTSTGNTGELFF. CDR3 nucleotide sequence: TGTGCCAGCAGGGTGACATCCACGGGGAACACCGGGGAGCTGTTTTTT. Full variable domain (remainder filled in from reference TRBV2 and TRBJ2-2): EPEVTQTPSHQVTQMGQEVILRCVPISNHLYFYWYRQILGQKVEFLVSFYNNEISEKSEIFDDQFSVERPDGSNFTLKIRSTKLEDSAMYFCASRVTSTGNTGELFFGEGSRLTVL.